This T cell receptor (beta chain) was retrieved from a study of vaccination and CD4 T cells after COVID-19 (dated by TCRdb to between 2020 and 2023). Background on the whole study: The convalescent cohort included six males and four females, with two Hispanic individuals, seven Caucasians, two Asians and one multiracial person. Two doses of either the Pfizer-BioNTech BNT162b2 vaccine (n=8) or the Moderna mRNA-1273 vaccine (n=2) were administered to participants. Post-COVID blood samples were collected from convalescent patients a median of approximately 93 days after diagnosis, with a range of roughly 30 to 161 days. Post-vaccine blood samples were taken a median of 72 days after the second vaccine dose, with a range of about 13 to 250 days. For stimulating the cultures, overlapping spike peptide pools were used, derived from SARS-CoV-2 as well as from the common cold coronaviruses HCoV-NL63, HCoV-OC43 and HCoV-229E. In control cultures, a CEFX viral epitope pool was used as positive control, an HIV-1 Nef peptide pool was used as negative control, or no peptide was added. In roughly nine COVID-19 convalescent patients and a few infection-naive healthy vaccine recipients, the spike-specific CD4+ TCR repertoire before mRNA vaccination was compared with the repertoire after mRNA vaccination. On the study overall, not on this receptor specifically: An increase in the median number of SARS-CoV-2-reactive clonotypes from around 20 after infection to approximately 41 after vaccination was observed, but the change was not found to be significant. The study included relatively few convalescent patients and did not analyze early timepoints after natural infection. Of the vaccine-specific clones in convalescent patients, 304 of 307, or nearly all, reacted only to SARS-CoV-2 spike and did not cross-react with common cold coronaviruses. Among convalescent patients, a median about 86% of the SARS-CoV-2-reactive clones seen after vaccination appeared only after vaccination, which suggests priming specific to the vaccine.

The protocol used for the library was PCR. TCR sequencing of DNA from cultured CD4+ T cells used the Oncomine TCR Beta short-read assay at the Johns Hopkins FTIC core. The QIAamp micro DNA kit was used to extract genomic DNA from the cultured CD4+ T cells. Oncomine TCR Beta libraries made from cultured CD4+ T cells were pooled using unique dual indexes and sequenced on an Illumina iSeq 100. For the original study's pipeline: Non-productive sequences were filtered out, and CDR3s that did not start with C, did not end with F or W, or were shorter than 7 amino acids were discarded. Antigen-specific clonotypes were identified with the MANAFEST web application by comparing peptide-stimulated wells with reference and other culture wells. For a clone to be called positive, the clone needed an FDR below 0.05, an odds ratio above 5, and a productive frequency above 0.1% in at least two of three replicate wells. A clonotype counted as cross-reactive if it showed significant expansion both in the SARS-CoV-2 spike wells and in at least one common cold coronavirus spike condition. Using R version 3.6.1, CDR3 homology was evaluated through Levenshtein distances (stringdist) along with unrooted phylogenetic trees (ape). TCRdb applied fastp at Q25 and MiXCR to the public reads, then kept only in-frame beta chains. Each entry is one CDR3 protein sequence, shown with its most common DNA and genes. It is TCRdb's table, rather than the study itself, that gives the V and J calls and clone size. This sample lists about 18,000 distinct CDR3 sequences; over 75% were detected once. 16% of the sample is taken by the ten largest.

For CDR1 and CDR2, the germline V gene (reference sequence) lists GTSNPN and SVGIG. V drops 5 bases and J drops 5 bases, leaving 18 bases in between. Reading from cysteine to phenylalanine, the CDR3 counts 15 amino acids. Just CDR3 DNA is preserved here, 45 bases in frame from base 1. Explained via the paper, the treatment or condition label denotes: approximately 9-day PBMC culture with coronavirus spike peptide pools or control peptides (ViraFEST assay). To expand antigen-specific T cells with peptide pools and then pick out the expanded clonotypes through TCR sequencing, the study relied on the ViraFEST assay. Negative nucleocapsid antibody tests taken both before and after vaccination confirmed that the healthy vaccine recipients had no prior SARS-CoV-2 infection. PBMCs were cultured at a few million per well in IMDM supplemented with 5% human AB serum and 9 to 10 IU/ml IL-2, with around 10 ug/ml peptide pools added. Half of the culture medium was replaced with fresh IL-2-containing medium on days 3 and 7. After roughly 11 days of culture, CD4+ T cells were isolated by negative selection with the EasySep CD4+ T cell isolation kit. Ficoll-Paque Plus gradient centrifugation was used to isolate PBMCs from whole blood, and the isolated PBMCs were then either used fresh or cryopreserved at -140C. Triplicate wells were generally used for each culture condition.

Regarding this clonotype: Its antigen target is currently unknown. Per-base qualities were not stored, and no clone one base away is much larger.

The receptor's source is a human donor who received a COVID-19 vaccine. Here the chain combines TRBV30 and TRBJ2-2; TRBD2 is perhaps the D gene, given 7 matching bases. Sample: CD4+ T cells from blood, cultured in vitro, taken after SARS-CoV-2 vaccination. The DNA sequence is given as TGTGCCTGGGCCCCAAATAGGGGGGGAACCGGGGAGCTGTTTTTT. Protein translation: CAWAPNRGGTGELFF. With the portions outside the CDR3 filled from the reference TRBV30 and TRBJ2-2 genes, the complete variable region becomes SQTIHQWPATLVQPVGSPLSLECTVEGTSNPNLYWYRQAAGRGLQLLFYSVGIGQISSEVPQNLSASRPQDRQFILSSKKLLLSDSGFYLCAWAPNRGGTGELFFGEGSRLTVL.